The 26 T cell receptor beta chains reported below all come from one sample, sequenced in a study of T cell repertoires in cytomegalovirus infection. TCRdb processed the reads anew with MiXCR; each CDR3 protein has one entry. Altogether approximately 470,000 distinct CDR3 sequences are present, about two fifths being singletons, with the ten largest covering around 44%. The antigens these receptors bind are not known. The sample was cultured PBMCs, taken from culture after CMV antigen stimulation. The receptor set was obtained from a human donor in good health (CMV status not recorded). Some clones in this sample may be carry-over from other donors' samples.

This clonotype was recorded once. This chain connects TRBV7-6 to TRBJ2-1, with 7 positions matching TRBD2. The CDR3 consists of 13 residues. Germline V gene lookup returns CDR1 SGHVS and CDR2 FNYEAQ. The J segment lost 4 bases and the V segment lost 5 bases, leaving 2 bases of the junction unmatched. CDR3 residues: CASSAGVYNEQFF. CDR3 DNA: TGTGCCAGCAGCGCGGGAGTATACAATGAGCAGTTCTTC.

J is TRBJ2-7 and V is TRBV6-8; D is unresolved. This CDR3 is built from 16 residues. Germline loops: CDR1 MNHGY, CDR2 SAAAGT. Trimming pared 5 bases from V and 3 bases from J, leaving 20 bases between. CDR3 in DNA: TGTGCCAGCAGTGAAGGTGCGGTTGCCAGAGACTACGAGCAGTACTTC. Translation: CASSEGAVARDYEQYF.

The V call is TRBV15, the J call TRBJ2-1; 11 positions match TRBD2. Germline trimming cut 1 base from V and 7 bases from J; bases unmatched to any gene: 12. Germline assignment: CDR1 LNHNV and CDR2 YYDKDF (reference sequence). This CDR3 is 18 amino acids long. CDR3 loop: CATSRGHADSGRENEQFF. Written as DNA, the CDR3 is TGTGCCACCAGCAGAGGCCATGCCGATAGCGGGAGGGAAAATGAGCAGTTCTTC.

This clonotype was detected only a few times. V and J are TRBV7-9 and TRBJ1-1; D ambiguous. The CDR3 covers 14 residues. Germline CDR1 and CDR2: SEHNR and FQNEAQ (reference sequence). Between the trimmed V and J ends, which lost 3 bases and 1 base, there was a span of 9 bases. In DNA, the CDR3 is TGTGCCAGCAGCTTGGTACGGACGAACACTGAAGCTTTCTTT. Translating it yields CASSLVRTNTEAFF.

This sequence joins TRBV10-3 and TRBJ2-2; D unresolved. Trimming left V 7 bases short and J 5 bases short, with 11 bases between. This CDR3 contains 13 residues. The germline CDR1 and CDR2 sequences are ENHRY and SYGVKD. In nucleotides, the CDR3 is TGTGCCATCAACGGCATCGGAACCGGGGAGCTGTTTTTT. Protein product: CAINGIGTGELFF.

This clonotype was recorded a few times. This chain uses TRBV11-2 with TRBJ2-3; tentative D call: TRBD2 (6 bases). Germline CDR1 reads SGHAT; CDR2 reads FQNNGV. Deletions cut 1 base from V and 2 bases from J, with 16 bases between. The CDR3 contains 17 residues. This CDR3 is CASSLVWSSDITDTQYF. In DNA form, the CDR3 reads TGTGCCAGCAGCTTAGTTTGGTCTAGCGATATCACAGATACGCAGTATTTT.

The V call is TRBV27, the J call TRBJ2-7; 8 bases align to TRBD1. The CDR3 sequence is 16 residues long. CDR1 is MNHEY and CDR2 is SMNVEV in the germline V gene (reference sequence). Trimming cost V 4 bases and J 3 bases; bases outside gene matches: 11. The CDR3 loop is CASSSLQGAGDYEQYF. The CDR3 nucleotides read TGTGCCAGCAGTTCACTCCAGGGGGCGGGTGACTACGAGCAGTACTTC.

This rearrangement joins TRBV6-1 to TRBJ2-1; 12 bases map to TRBD2. Germline V CDR1 and CDR2: MNHNS, SASEGT. The CDR3 length is 18 residues. V lost 5 bases to trimming and J lost 5 bases; unmatched junction nucleotides: 13. CDR3 nucleotides: TGTGCCAGCAGTTACTTCCGGCTAGCGGGAGGGCCGGACAATGAGCAGTTCTTC. Protein sequence: CASSYFRLAGGPDNEQFF.

The chain carries TRBV6-1 and TRBJ1-6; D unresolved. Germline V lookup: CDR1 MNHNS, CDR2 SASEGT. The V end lost 7 bases, the J end lost 7 bases, and 8 bases lay between the germline ends. The CDR3 spans 12 residues. This CDR3 is CASIRANSPLHF. The CDR3 DNA reads as TGTGCCAGCATTCGGGCCAATTCACCCCTCCACTTT.

The chain is built from TRBV7-2 and TRBJ2-4; D gene uncertain. Germline assignment: CDR1 SGHTA and CDR2 FQGNSA. This CDR3 has 14 amino acids. V was pared by 5 bases and J by 4 bases, with 12 bases between. CDR3 residues: CASSLMDGKNIQYF. The CDR3 bases are TGTGCCAGCAGCCTAATGGACGGGAAAAACATTCAGTACTTC.

This clonotype came up a few times. This chain links TRBV6-1 with TRBJ1-5; 9 nucleotides align to TRBD1. V trimming: 6 bases; J trimming: 7 bases; junction bases outside the gene matches: 10. This CDR3 region has 15 residues. CDR1 and CDR2 (germline): MNHNS, SASEGT. In nucleotides, the CDR3 is TGTGCCAGCAGCGCCGGGACAGGGTTCGGGCAGCCCCAGCATTTT. Its protein is CASSAGTGFGQPQHF.

This clonotype was recorded only once. The rearrangement links TRBV29-1 to TRBJ2-4, with D hard to call. The germline V and J ends were trimmed by 6 bases and 8 bases, with 11 bases remaining between them. The CDR3 is 11 amino acids. Germline values: CDR1 SQVTM, CDR2 ANQGSEA. The CDR3 nucleotides are TGCAGCGTCCGACCCAAGGACATTCAGTACTTC. It encodes CSVRPKDIQYF.

The chain uses TRBV7-2 and TRBJ2-1, with TRBD2 matching 11 bases. There are 16 residues in the CDR3. Germline assignment: CDR1 SGHTA and CDR2 FQGNSA. J gave up 8 bases and V 5 bases, and 11 bases lay outside the gene matches. The CDR3 spells CASSRRVAGGPYEQFF. For the CDR3, the DNA is TGTGCCAGCAGCCGCCGAGTAGCGGGAGGGCCGTATGAGCAGTTCTTC.

The count of this clonotype is one. The rearrangement uses TRBV20-1 and TRBJ2-7, with 10 bases aligning to TRBD2. CDR1 is DFQATT and CDR2 is SNEGSKA in the germline V gene (reference sequence). The CDR3 extends over 16 amino acids. Trimming removed 2 bases from V and 0 bases from J; junction bases left unmatched: 7. The CDR3 DNA sequence: TGCAGTGCTAGACTAGCGGGGGCTGGAAGCTCCTACGAGCAGTACTTC. The encoded protein is CSARLAGAGSSYEQYF.

This chain joins TRBV3-1 and TRBJ2-1; D not certain. V lost 2 bases, J lost 1 base, and 15 bases lay in between. CDR1 and CDR2 from the germline V gene are LGHDT and YNNKEL (reference sequence). The CDR3 length is 17 residues. The CDR3 region has the DNA TGTGCCAGCAGCCAATCCCCCGGCTCCACTTCCTACAATGAGCAGTTCTTC. Translated: CASSQSPGSTSYNEQFF.

V usage is TRBV7-8 and J usage is TRBJ1-2; a weak D match, TRBD1 (6 bases). The germline V gene has CDR1 SGHVS and CDR2 FQNEAQ. This CDR3 comprises 13 residues. Deletions cut 5 bases from V and 8 bases from J, with 15 bases between. The CDR3 sequence is CASSLEGGRGYTF. CDR3 DNA sequence: TGTGCCAGCAGCCTCGAGGGGGGGCGCGGCTACACCTTC. Full variable domain (missing parts from reference TRBV7-8 and TRBJ1-2): GAGVSQSPRYKVAKRGQDVALRCDPISGHVSLFWYQQALGQGPEFLTYFQNEAQLDKSGLPSDRFFAERPEGSVSTLKIQRTQQEDSAVYLCASSLEGGRGYTFGSGTRLTVV.

The chain couples TRBV27 to TRBJ2-1; D might be TRBD1 (5 bases). The CDR3 consists of 14 residues. Germline V gene data show CDR1 as MNHEY and CDR2 as SMNVEV (reference sequence). Trimming pared 3 bases from V and 13 bases from J, leaving 19 bases between. The CDR3 protein is CASSFGAPSRRQFF. The DNA for the CDR3 is TGTGCCAGCAGTTTTGGGGCTCCTTCGCGGAGACAGTTCTTC.

The chain employs TRBV6-2 or TRBV6-3 and TRBJ2-7, with 7 bases aligning to TRBD2. CDR3 length: 14 residues. The ends lost 7 bases at V and 6 bases at J; junction bases unmatched: 12. Per germline, CDR1 MNHEY and CDR2 SVGEGT. This CDR3 is CASTHRRELSEQYF. DNA of the CDR3: TGTGCCAGCACCCACCGGCGGGAGCTTAGCGAGCAGTACTTC.

V is TRBV6-1 and J is TRBJ2-5; 10 positions agree with TRBD2. The CDR3 extends over 15 amino acids. V was pared by 6 bases and J by 7 bases, with 11 bases of the junction left unmatched. Germline V gene sequence: CDR1 MNHNS, CDR2 SASEGT. The CDR3 sequence is CASSHARAGGVTQYF. CDR3 coding DNA: TGTGCCAGCAGCCACGCAAGAGCGGGAGGGGTGACCCAGTACTTC.

The chain carries TRBV7-3 and TRBJ2-5; either TRBD1 or TRBD2 may fit D (5 bases each). Germline CDR1 and CDR2: SGHTA and FQGTGA. The V end lost 4 bases, the J end lost 2 bases, and 14 bases lay between the germline ends. There are 15 residues in the CDR3. The CDR3 nucleotides read TGTGCCAGCAGCTGGGGGTGGTACAGGCAAGAGACCCAGTACTTC. It translates to CASSWGWYRQETQYF.

The CDR3 nucleotides read TGCGCCAGCAGCATTGCCGGGTCGGGCTACACCTTC. It codes for CASSIAGSGYTF. V usage is TRBV5-1 and J usage is TRBJ1-2; D not certain. Germline values: CDR1 SGHRS, CDR2 YFSETQ. Trimming cost V 4 bases and J 8 bases, with 12 bases left between them. The CDR3 loop spans 12 amino acids. Filled out from reference TRBV5-1 and TRBJ1-2, the complete variable domain reads KAGVTQTPRYLIKTRGQQVTLSCSPISGHRSVSWYQQTPGQGLQFLFEYFSETQRNKGNFPGRFSGRQFSNSRSEMNVSTLELGDSALYLCASSIAGSGYTFGSGTRLTVV.

The chain carries TRBV6-6 and TRBJ2-6; D gene ambiguous. V was clipped by 0 bases and J by 4 bases, with 16 bases between them. CDR1 and CDR2 (germline): MNHNY, SVGAGI (reference sequence). The CDR3 totals 18 residues. The CDR3 sequence is CASSYSSNRLLGANVLTF. CDR3 coding DNA: TGTGCCAGCAGTTACTCGTCCAACAGATTGTTAGGGGCCAACGTCCTGACTTTC.

The V call is TRBV5-1, the J call TRBJ1-1; 7 bases match TRBD1. The CDR3 has 15 amino acids. V was clipped by 4 bases and J by 8 bases; unmatched bases: 14. The germline CDR1 and CDR2 sequences are SGHRS and YFSETQ. CDR3 residues: CASSLEPDRTQEAFF. In DNA, the CDR3 is TGCGCCAGCAGCCTAGAACCGGACAGGACCCAAGAAGCTTTCTTT.

The sample holds a few counts of this clonotype. CDR3 nucleotides: TGTGCCAGCAGCCGGCCCGGAGGTTCCCTCTCCTACAATGAGCAGTTCTTC. Translated: CASSRPGGSLSYNEQFF. This rearrangement joins TRBV12-3 or TRBV12-4 to TRBJ2-1, with a possible D match to TRBD2 (5 bases). The CDR3 spans 17 residues. Deletions cut 6 bases from V and 0 bases from J, with 18 bases between.

The chain couples TRBV12-3 or TRBV12-4 to TRBJ1-5; D call uncertain. With 4 bases removed from V and 10 bases from J, the gap between germline ends came to 11 bases. The CDR3 extends over 12 amino acids. In DNA, the CDR3 is TGTGCCAGCAGTTCCCTAGTGGAACCCCAGCATTTT. Translation gives CASSSLVEPQHF.

This chain links TRBV6-1 with TRBJ2-7; D tentatively fits TRBD1 or TRBD2 (6 bases each). This CDR3 comprises 13 residues. From germline, CDR1 is MNHNS and CDR2 SASEGT. The ends were cut back, 6 bases at V and 2 bases at J, with 11 bases in the middle. The CDR3 DNA is TGTGCCAGCAGGGGGGGCACCCCCTACGAGCAGTACTTC. Residues: CASRGGTPYEQYF.